The 17 T cell receptor beta chains below were found in one sample sequenced in a study of regulatory T cells in long-lasting Graves disease. The time point is: newly diagnosed GD, antithyroid drugs for less than 3 months. Extracted PBMC RNA gave rise to the TCR library. Arm-PCR of CDR3 regions and iRepertoire HTBI primers were the basis on which TCR beta libraries were built. TCRdb re-called the multiplex PCR reads with MiXCR, one entry per CDR3 protein. The profile shows roughly 500,000 distinct CDR3 sequences, approximately 15% of them singletons. These data were also reused for a study on T cells in Graves' hyperthyroidism and ophthalmopathy.

Sequenced here: peripheral blood mononuclear cells (PBMCs), sampled at new diagnosis, from a patient treated with antithyroid drugs. The receptors originated from a man aged 25-40 years with Graves disease.

This sequence joins TRBV7-2 and TRBJ1-2; TRBD1 is a possible D gene (5 bases). CDR3 length equals 14 residues. The V gene lost 6 bases and the J gene lost 8 bases, with 19 bases spanning the gap. Germline V gives CDR1 SGHTA, CDR2 FQGNSA. CDR3: CASRAQAPLGGYTF. DNA for the CDR3: TGTGCCAGCAGAGCACAGGCACCTCTGGGGGGCTACACCTTC. Drawing the rest from reference TRBV7-2 and TRBJ1-2, the complete variable domain is GAGVSQSPSNKVTEKGKDVELRCDPISGHTALYWYRQSLGQGLEFLIYFQGNSAPDKSGLPSDRFSAERTGGSVSTLTIQRTQQEDSAVYLCASRAQAPLGGYTFGSGTRLTVV.

This clonotype was found many times. The CDR3 loop is CASSLREGQILWGETQYF. The CDR3 DNA reads TGTGCCAGCAGCTTGCGTGAGGGGCAGATTCTATGGGGAGAGACCCAGTACTTC. The J gene is TRBJ2-5, the V gene TRBV7-2; D is tentatively TRBD1 or TRBD2 (5 bases each). CDR1 and CDR2 from the germline V gene are SGHTA and FQGNSA. V was shortened by 3 bases and J by 4 bases, with 24 bases between the two germline ends. This CDR3 contains 18 residues.

This clonotype was counted only a few times. A much larger clone differs from this one at a single base, so this may be a read error. DNA of the CDR3: TGTGCCAGCAGCTTAGAAGCCAACTACGAGCAGTACTTC. This translates into CASSLEANYEQYF. The J gene is TRBJ2-7, the V gene TRBV7-9, with no clear D. V lost 1 base, J lost 3 bases, and 7 bases lay in between. This CDR3 has 13 amino acids. Germline V gives CDR1 SEHNR, CDR2 FQNEAQ (reference sequence).

At least ten counts were recorded for this clonotype. The chain employs TRBV19 and TRBJ2-2, with a tentative D call TRBD1 (5 bases). The V gene's germline CDR1 is LNHDA and CDR2 SQIVND (reference sequence). Trimming stripped 3 bases from V and 6 bases from J, with 14 bases between. The CDR3 totals 15 residues. The CDR3 DNA is TGTGCCAGTAGTATTGGACGGACAATGGCCGGGGAGCTGTTTTTT. Residues: CASSIGRTMAGELFF.

This clonotype was seen only once. The chain recombines TRBV28 with TRBJ1-5, with D perhaps TRBD1 (6 bases). This CDR3 is built from 16 residues. Deletions cut 7 bases from V and 5 bases from J, with 21 bases between. The V gene's germline CDR1 is MDHEN and CDR2 SYDVKM. CDR3 protein: CASTVQQRGLDQPQHF. CDR3 nucleotide sequence: TGTGCCAGCACGGTGCAGCAAAGGGGGTTGGATCAGCCCCAGCATTTT.

This clonotype was seen many times. This chain uses TRBV24-1 with TRBJ2-2; D gene uncertain. The germline V gene has CDR1 KGHDR and CDR2 SFDVKD. V lost 6 bases, J lost 1 base, and 8 bases lay in between. The CDR3 is made up of 14 amino acids. The CDR3 sequence: CATSSEGNTGELFF. CDR3 DNA: TGTGCCACCAGTAGCGAAGGGAACACCGGGGAGCTGTTTTTT.

This clonotype has more than one count but fewer than ten. The genes are TRBV7-3 and TRBJ2-2; D is unclear. The CDR3 totals 13 residues. Germline CDR1 reads SGHTA; CDR2 reads FQGTGA. V lost 5 bases and J lost 5, with 9 bases in between. The CDR3 DNA follows: TGTGCCAGCAGCCCTACAACTACCGGGGAGCTGTTTTTT. Residues: CASSPTTTGELFF.

The chain combines TRBV30 with TRBJ2-3; D tentatively reads TRBD1 or TRBD2 (6 bases each). Between the trimmed V and J ends, which lost 0 bases and 6 bases, there was a span of 16 bases. CDR1 is GTSNPN and CDR2 is SVGIG in the germline V gene (reference sequence). The CDR3 loop spans 15 amino acids. The CDR3 region is CAWSVKGGRGDTQYF. CDR3 DNA sequence: TGTGCCTGGAGTGTAAAAGGGGGGAGAGGCGATACGCAGTATTTT.

This clonotype was seen at least ten times. J is TRBJ1-1 and V is TRBV7-4; TRBD1 is a possible D gene (5 bases). V was cut by 6 bases and J by 0 bases, with 14 bases left in between. CDR1 and CDR2 from the germline V gene are SGHVT and SQSDAQ. This CDR3 comprises 15 residues. The CDR3 region has the DNA TGTGCCAGCAGTTGCGACCGGGGGGTGAACACTGAAGCTTTCTTT. Encoded protein: CASSCDRGVNTEAFF.

This clonotype has a count of ten or more. This chain uses TRBV2 with TRBJ1-2; D ambiguous. Trimming removed 5 bases from V and 0 bases from J, with 7 bases in between. CDR1 and CDR2 (germline): SNHLY, FYNNEI. The length of the CDR3 is 13 residues. The CDR3 loop reads CASSSQTNYGYTF. CDR3 coding DNA: TGTGCCAGCAGTAGTCAGACTAACTATGGCTACACCTTC.

This clonotype appeared many times. Compared with germline, one end of the junction differs, possibly owing to a read error. This chain connects TRBV12-3 or TRBV12-4 to TRBJ2-2; weak D call: TRBD1 (5 bases). This CDR3 spans 13 amino acids. In DNA form, the CDR3 reads TGTGCCGGCAGTCCCCGACAGACCGGGGAGCTGTTTTTT. Its protein is CAGSPRQTGELFF.

This clonotype was detected many times. The V call is TRBV20-1, the J call TRBJ1-2; tentatively, D is TRBD1 (5 bases). This CDR3 comprises 13 residues. V was pared by 5 bases and J by 3 bases, with 13 bases between. Germline CDR1 is DFQATT and CDR2 is SNEGSKA (reference sequence). The CDR3 sequence is CSAGGRGHYGYTF. CDR3 DNA: TGCAGTGCTGGGGGTCGGGGACACTATGGCTACACCTTC.

This clonotype appeared many times. The chain recombines TRBV2 with TRBJ1-2, with TRBD1 as a possible D gene (5 bases). There are 12 residues in the CDR3. Between the trimmed V and J ends, which lost 7 bases and 4 bases, there was a span of 10 bases. Germline V lookup: CDR1 SNHLY, CDR2 FYNNEI. This chain's CDR3 is CASTRGVYGYTF. Here the CDR3 DNA reads TGTGCCAGCACTCGGGGGGTCTATGGCTACACCTTC.

This clonotype was seen ten or more times. The V and J genes are TRBV5-1 and TRBJ2-1, with 7 positions matching TRBD2. CDR3 length equals 16 residues. Germline values: CDR1 SGHRS, CDR2 YFSETQ. The trim removed 4 bases at V and 4 bases at J, leaving 11 bases unmatched. This chain's CDR3 is CASSRLLALVYNEQFF. The CDR3 nucleotides are TGCGCCAGCAGCCGCCTACTAGCGTTAGTATACAATGAGCAGTTCTTC. The complete variable domain, with remaining parts taken from reference TRBV5-1 and TRBJ2-1, reads KAGVTQTPRYLIKTRGQQVTLSCSPISGHRSVSWYQQTPGQGLQFLFEYFSETQRNKGNFPGRFSGRQFSNSRSEMNVSTLELGDSALYLCASSRLLALVYNEQFFGPGTRLTVL.

Remarks on this clonotype: A much larger clonotype is one base distant, so this may be a read error. The chain couples TRBV27 to TRBJ2-5, with D maybe TRBD2 (5 bases). Germline V gene lookup returns CDR1 MNHEY and CDR2 SMNVEV (reference sequence). This CDR3 contains 13 residues. The DNA of the CDR3 is TGTGCCAGCAGTAAGCTATATGGGGAGACCCGGTACTTC. Protein sequence: CASSKLYGETRYF.

This chain connects TRBV19 to TRBJ2-1; possibly TRBD1 for D (5 bases). Deletions cut 5 bases from V and 4 bases from J, with 12 bases between. The CDR3 loop spans 14 amino acids. Germline V gene lookup returns CDR1 LNHDA and CDR2 SQIVND (reference sequence). The CDR3 DNA reads TGTGCCAGTAGTCATCAGACAGAGTACAATGAGCAGTTCTTC. Translation gives CASSHQTEYNEQFF.

This clonotype came up many times. V and J are TRBV20-1 and TRBJ1-6; D possibly corresponds to TRBD1 (5 bases). Germline V gives CDR1 DFQATT, CDR2 SNEGSKA (reference sequence). The CDR3 extends over 13 amino acids. Trimming left V 7 bases short and J 6 bases short, with 13 bases between. The CDR3 region has the DNA TGCAGTGTTCACCGGGGGAGTAATTCACCCCTCCACTTT. Its translation: CSVHRGSNSPLHF.